Presented here are 21 T cell receptor beta chains from one specimen sequenced in a study of blood T cells in healthy people across ages. It was with a sample-barcoded 5' primer and a J-beta primer mix that a second PCR of roughly 7 to 12 cycles was run. MiXCR, applied by TCRdb to the 5' RACE reads, yields one record per CDR3 protein. The sample has around 900,000 distinct CDR3 sequences; around 28% are singletons. Sequencing was done on a sample of blood. Every receptor here comes from a woman older than 75 in good health.

This clonotype was counted between two and nine times. With a much larger clone just one base away, this may be a read error. The gene calls are TRBV5-1 and TRBJ1-4; 9 bases match TRBD1. The CDR3 spans 17 residues. Germline lookup yields CDR1 SGHRS and CDR2 YFSETQ. CDR3: CASSLAGQGKVNEKRFF. In DNA, the CDR3 is TGCGCCAGCAGCTTGGCCGGACAGGGGAAAGTTAATGAAAAACGGTTTTTT.

This clonotype was observed at least ten times. The chain has TRBV5-1 and TRBJ2-1; D is perhaps TRBD2 (6 bases). Germline CDR1 and CDR2: SGHRS and YFSETQ. The V end lost 0 bases, the J end lost 4 bases, and 11 bases lay between the germline ends. The CDR3 extends over 15 amino acids. CDR3 nucleotide sequence: TGCGCCAGCAGCTTGGAGGGACTCATTTACAATGAGCAGTTCTTC. Translated: CASSLEGLIYNEQFF.

The chain has TRBV20-1 and TRBJ1-5, with no clear D. This CDR3 contains 13 residues. Trimming took off 2 bases at V and 4 bases at J, with 9 bases between the two ends. Germline V CDR1 and CDR2: DFQATT, SNEGSKA (reference sequence). The CDR3 here is CSARLPENQPQHF. As DNA, the CDR3 is TGCAGTGCTAGATTGCCGGAAAATCAGCCCCAGCATTTT.

This chain joins TRBV4-3 and TRBJ2-1; possibly TRBD1 for D (6 bases). TRBJ2-7 explains the end of the DNA better; the J call may be wrong. Germline lookup yields CDR1 LGHNA and CDR2 YSLEER. CDR3 length equals 16 residues. The CDR3 DNA reads TGCGCCAGCAGCCAAGATAACAGGGCTTCCTACAATGAGCAGTACTTC. Translating it yields CASSQDNRASYNEQYF.

There are many counts of this clonotype. V is TRBV12-3 or TRBV12-4 and J is TRBJ2-4, with 7 bases aligning to TRBD1. There are 15 residues in the CDR3. The junction had 6 bases not matched to a gene; V was cut back by 5 bases and J by 2 bases. This CDR3 reads CASSPRGKTKNIQYF. Here the CDR3 DNA reads TGTGCCAGCAGTCCCAGGGGGAAAACCAAAAACATTCAGTACTTC.

This clonotype occurred once. One end of the junction is discordant with germline, which a read error may explain. The chain joins TRBV6-2 or TRBV6-3 to TRBJ2-5; 7 nucleotides match TRBD1. Germline CDR1 reads MNHEY; CDR2 reads SVGEGT. The CDR3 is 15 amino acids. The CDR3 bases are TGTGCCAGCAGTGGCCGGGACAGAGTAAAAGAGACCCAGGACTTC. This encodes CASSGRDRVKETQDF.

The rearrangement links TRBV5-1 to TRBJ1-1, with D possibly being TRBD1 (5 bases). Germline CDR1 and CDR2: SGHRS and YFSETQ. Trimming shortened V by 4 bases and J by 5 bases, and 18 bases separated the two germline ends. The CDR3 totals 15 residues. CDR3 amino acids: CASSAPGRVRTEAFF. The CDR3 nucleotides are TGCGCCAGCAGCGCCCCGGGCAGGGTCCGGACTGAAGCTTTCTTT.

The chain links TRBV7-2 to TRBJ2-3; TRBD2 matches 10 bases. V was clipped by 0 bases and J by 6 bases; unmatched bases: 15. This CDR3 has 19 amino acids. Germline-derived CDR1 and CDR2 are SGHTA and FQGNSA. The CDR3 is CASSLAPSSGRSLSDTQYF. The CDR3 DNA follows: TGTGCCAGCAGCTTAGCGCCTAGTAGCGGGAGGTCCCTTTCCGATACGCAGTATTTT.

This clonotype came up many times. The chain has TRBV5-1 and TRBJ2-1; a weak D match, TRBD1 (6 bases). This CDR3 contains 16 residues. Trimming pared 2 bases from V and 5 bases from J, leaving 17 bases between. Germline loops: CDR1 SGHRS, CDR2 YFSETQ. Here the CDR3 reads CASSFFQQGGNNEQFF. Here the CDR3 DNA reads TGCGCCAGCAGCTTTTTCCAACAGGGTGGAAACAATGAGCAGTTCTTC.

This clonotype was picked up one time. The chain uses TRBV4-1 and TRBJ2-5; D gene unclear. CDR1 is MGHRA and CDR2 is YSYEKL in the germline V gene. CDR3 length: 14 amino acids. Trimming took 3 bases from V and 1 from J, leaving 9 bases between them. CDR3 amino acids: CASSHDPGQETQYF. As DNA, the CDR3 is TGCGCCAGCAGCCACGATCCGGGCCAAGAGACCCAGTACTTC.

Comment on this clonotype: A clone one base away is much larger, so this may be a read error. This chain joins TRBV7-6 and TRBJ2-1; TRBD1 might be the D (7 bases). This CDR3 is built from 15 residues. From germline, CDR1 is SGHVS and CDR2 FNYEAQ. CDR3 DNA sequence: TGTGCCCGCAGCCGGGGGCTAGGGGGCAGGGATGAGCAGTTCTTC. This sequence encodes CARSRGLGGRDEQFF.

The sample holds a few counts of this clonotype. This chain connects TRBV12-3 or TRBV12-4 to TRBJ2-4, with TRBD2 identical over 9 bases. V was clipped by 9 bases and J by 9 bases; unmatched bases: 12. The length of the CDR3 is 14 residues. The CDR3 sequence is CASKPGLANGIQYF. CDR3 DNA: TGTGCCAGTAAACCTGGACTAGCGAACGGCATTCAGTACTTC.

This clonotype showed up just a few times. The gene calls are TRBV25-1 and TRBJ2-7, with D possibly TRBD1 on 6 matching bases. This CDR3 comprises 14 residues. CDR1 MGHDK and CDR2 SYGVNS come from the germline V gene. Trimming removed 6 bases from V and 2 bases from J, with 14 bases in between. The CDR3 region is CASSPPGHPYEQYF. In DNA form, the CDR3 reads TGTGCCAGCAGCCCCCCGGGACACCCCTACGAGCAGTACTTC.

This clonotype was recorded many times. The chain has TRBV6-1 and TRBJ2-1; the D is unclear. Deletions cut 7 bases from V and 8 bases from J, with 9 bases between. The CDR3 length is 11 residues. Germline V gives CDR1 MNHNS, CDR2 SASEGT. The CDR3 here is CASKIYDEQFF. As DNA, the CDR3 is TGTGCCAGCAAGATATACGATGAGCAGTTCTTC.

This clonotype was seen at least ten times. The V gene is TRBV6-5, the J gene TRBJ2-7; TRBD1 might be the D (5 bases). The CDR3 is 14 residues long. V gave up 2 bases and J gave up 2 bases, with 10 bases separating them. From germline, CDR1 is MNHEY and CDR2 SVGAGI. CDR3 bases: TGTGCCAGCAGTTACAGGGGCAGGACCTACGAGCAGTACTTC. As protein: CASSYRGRTYEQYF.

This clonotype was counted a few times. This chain connects TRBV20-1 to TRBJ2-1; 9 bases fit TRBD2. Trimming cost V 1 base and J 7 bases; bases outside gene matches: 5. The CDR3 extends over 14 amino acids. In germline, CDR1 is DFQATT, CDR2 SNEGSKA (reference sequence). For the CDR3, the DNA is TGCAGTGCTAGAGTTAGCGGGAGTCGTAATGAGCAGTTCTTC. Protein sequence: CSARVSGSRNEQFF.

Remarks on this clonotype: A much more abundant neighbour one base away suggests this may be a read error. The chain couples TRBV6-2 or TRBV6-3 to TRBJ1-5; a possible D gene is TRBD1 (5 bases). CDR3 length equals 13 residues. The ends were cut back, 6 bases at V and 7 bases at J, with 13 bases in the middle. Germline CDR1 reads MNHEY; CDR2 reads SVGEGT. In DNA form, the CDR3 reads TGTGCCAGCAGGGAACAGGAGCGGCAGCCCCAGCATTTT. Amino acids: CASREQERQPQHF.

This sequence joins TRBV7-6 and TRBJ2-2; TRBD1 might be the D (6 bases). The CDR3 runs to 17 residues. Trimming took off 0 bases at V and 2 bases at J, with 13 bases between the two ends. Germline CDR1 SGHVS, CDR2 FNYEAQ. The CDR3 sequence: CASSLAPQGLNTGELFF. CDR3 in DNA: TGTGCCAGCAGCTTAGCGCCGCAGGGGCTCAACACCGGGGAGCTGTTTTTT.

This chain connects TRBV20-1 to TRBJ2-1, with 14 bases fitting TRBD2. J gave up 4 bases and V 0 bases, and 8 bases lay outside the gene matches. Germline V gives CDR1 DFQATT, CDR2 SNEGSKA (reference sequence). The length of the CDR3 is 18 residues. The CDR3 DNA reads as TGCAGTGCTAGAGATCAGGGACTAGCGGGGGCGGGATACAATGAGCAGTTCTTC. Residues: CSARDQGLAGAGYNEQFF.

CDR3 residues: CASEPGQGGATNEKLFF. The DNA for the CDR3 is TGTGCCAGCGAGCCGGGACAGGGCGGTGCAACTAATGAAAAACTGTTTTTT. The chain carries TRBV12-3 or TRBV12-4 and TRBJ1-4, with 9 bases matching TRBD1. V trimming: 8 bases; J trimming: 0 bases; junction bases outside the gene matches: 10. This CDR3 has 17 amino acids.

This clonotype occurred many times. The V and J genes are TRBV5-1 and TRBJ1-2, with TRBD1 matching over 9 bases. The CDR3 has 17 residues. CDR1 SGHRS and CDR2 YFSETQ come from the germline V gene. V dropped 0 bases and J dropped 4; count of bases not matched to a gene: 10. The CDR3 nucleotides are TGCGCCAGCAGCTTGGTTCCGGGACAGGGCCTGGGCTATGGCTACACCTTC. Translation: CASSLVPGQGLGYGYTF.